This TCR beta chain was observed in a study of Ad26.COV2.S vaccination and SARS-CoV-2 variants (dated by TCRdb to the early 2020s). For the wider study: Vaccine-arm donors were drawn from COV1001, a multicentre, randomized, double-blind, placebo-controlled phase I-IIa trial of Ad26.COV2.S in healthy adults. Sequencing of the TCRbeta repertoire served to evaluate the specificity and breadth of SARS-CoV-2-reactive T cell receptors following Ad26.COV2.S vaccination. Trial participants were randomized into five groups of five, in which low-dose or high-dose Ad26.COV2.S was given once or twice, or placebo was given on both occasions. Throughout the experiments and outcome assessment, investigators stayed blinded to trial group allocation. Dosing of Ad26.COV2.S was intramuscular, at either 5x10^10 or 1x10^11 viral particles, delivered as one shot or as two shots spaced 56 days apart. A total of about 30 samples were included in the TCR-sequenced set, comprising roughly 20 Ad26.COV2.S vaccine recipients, 5 placebo recipients and 8 SARS-CoV-2 convalescent individuals. Points the paper makes about the study in general: Comparable non-spike TCR breadth was observed between vaccine and placebo recipients, consistent with only spike being contained in the vaccine. The study was not powered for comparison of responses between vaccine doses or regimens. After vaccination, substantial breadth of spike-specific CD8+ and CD4+ T cell responses was reported. According to the authors, total T cell responses may have been underestimated by the TCR breadth and depth analyses. Ad26.COV2.S recipients had higher spike-specific TCR breadth than placebo recipients (P = 0.0014).

Read against the paper, the sample's treatment or condition label means: about 20 received Ad26.COV2.S at low or high dose, single or two shots; 5 received placebo; per-sample allocation not given. For vaccine and placebo recipients, repertoires were sequenced using samples collected on day 63 after the first injection. Between 29 July and 7 August 2020, Cohort 1b enrolled 20 to 30 adults aged 18-55 years at one site in Boston, USA. As a vaccine, Ad26.COV2.S was a replication-incompetent adenovirus type 26 vector that expressed a prefusion-stabilized SARS-CoV-2 spike protein derived from the original Wuhan strain. The immunoSEQ Assay was the method used to sequence TCRbeta CDR3 regions. After extraction, genomic DNA underwent amplification by bias-controlled multiplex PCR, followed by high-throughput sequencing. The study's processing was this. Collapsing and filtering of sequences were performed to quantify the absolute abundance of each unique TCRbeta CDR3 region. T cell fraction was estimated by normalizing TCRbeta template counts to usable DNA, which was measured by amplifying reference genes present in all nucleated cells. Repertoire TCRs were annotated as SARS-CoV-2-specific by exact matching of V gene, CDR3 amino acid sequence and J gene to a known reactive TCR set. The reference SARS-CoV-2 TCR set was derived from MIRA and filtered for enrichment in COVID-19-positive ImmuneCODE repertoires, a step that removed public or cross-reactive TCRs. Drawing on the MIRA antigens, annotated TCRs were analysed further at the level of specific ORF or position within ORF. Depth was the summed frequency of annotated unique rearrangements, while breadth was defined as annotated unique rearrangements over total unique productive rearrangements. Group comparisons of TCR breadth used two-sided Wilcoxon rank-sum tests. In its TCRdb copy, this immuneACCESS table keeps in-frame sequences only and misses some clones. Where compared with another copy, unresolved V genes explain less than half of these, and the others have no known cause. V and J calls and clone size follow that table, whereas D and trimming were derived from the DNA. Across this sample there are 400,000 to 450,000 clones, with over 75% seen only once. The ten largest clonotypes hold 12% of the sample.

Of note for this clone: Its antigen is unknown. One base away there is no much larger clone; base qualities are not given.

This TCR came from a person between 18 and 60 years old who received the Ad26.COV2.S COVID-19 vaccine or a placebo. Sample: peripheral blood, taken in a trial of Ad26.COV2.S vaccine versus placebo.

The CDR3 protein: CATSDSRTGDQPQHF. The DNA is TGTGCCACCAGTGATTCCAGGACAGGGGACCAGCCCCAGCATTTT. The rearrangement combines TRBV24-1 with TRBJ1-5, with 9 bases matching TRBD1. CDR3 length: 15 amino acids, cysteine to phenylalanine. Left in the record is the CDR3 DNA by itself, 45 bases read in frame from the first base. V has 2 bases trimmed and J has 7 bases trimmed; junction bases matching no gene number 5. CDR1 KGHDR and CDR2 SFDVKD are derived from the germline V gene.